This TCR beta chain originates from a study of immune evolution from preneoplasia to lung adenocarcinoma. Background on the study: HLA loss of heterozygosity: under 7.5% AIS, around 16% MIA, over 30% ADC, none AAH.

Resections took place in Japan or China from about 2014 to 2018. Sequenced by immunoSEQ multiplex PCR; TCRdb stores in-frame clones only, minus some. The sample lists approximately 4,500 clones, roughly 87% occurring once. Findings and limits, study-wide: Top clone share appeared to fall from AAH through AIS, MIA, adenocarcinoma.

This CDR3 has 13 residues. The V end lost 5 bases, the J end lost 6 bases, and 13 bases lay between the germline ends. Germline lookup yields CDR1 SEHNR and CDR2 FQNEAQ (reference sequence). This clone was counted only a few times. What it recognizes is unknown. The J gene is TRBJ1-1, the V gene TRBV7-9, with TRBD1 as a possible D gene (5 bases). The sequence was collected from a person aged 45-60 years with lung adenocarcinoma. The sample comprised FFPE invasive lung adenocarcinoma tissue. CDR3 amino acids: CASSRAGDAEAFF. In nucleotides, the CDR3 is TGTGCCAGCAGCCGAGCGGGGGACGCTGAAGCTTTCTTT.